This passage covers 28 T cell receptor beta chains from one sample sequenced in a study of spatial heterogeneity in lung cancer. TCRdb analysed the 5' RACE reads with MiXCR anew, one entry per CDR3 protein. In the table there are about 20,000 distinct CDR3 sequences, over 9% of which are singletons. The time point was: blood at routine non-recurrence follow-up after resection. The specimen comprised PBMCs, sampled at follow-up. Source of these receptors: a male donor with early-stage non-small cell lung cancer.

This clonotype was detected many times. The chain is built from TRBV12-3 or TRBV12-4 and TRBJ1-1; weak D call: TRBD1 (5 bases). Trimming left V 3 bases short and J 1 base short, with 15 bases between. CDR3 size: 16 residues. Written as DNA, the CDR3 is TGTGCCAGCAGTTTGGAATACGGGACGGGGAACACTGAAGCTTTCTTT. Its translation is CASSLEYGTGNTEAFF.

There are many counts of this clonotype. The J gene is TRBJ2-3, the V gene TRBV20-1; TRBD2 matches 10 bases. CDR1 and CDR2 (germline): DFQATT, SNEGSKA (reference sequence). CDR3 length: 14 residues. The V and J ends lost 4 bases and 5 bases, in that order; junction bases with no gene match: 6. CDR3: CSAISSGGVDTQYF. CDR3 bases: TGCAGTGCTATCTCCAGCGGGGGGGTAGATACGCAGTATTTT.

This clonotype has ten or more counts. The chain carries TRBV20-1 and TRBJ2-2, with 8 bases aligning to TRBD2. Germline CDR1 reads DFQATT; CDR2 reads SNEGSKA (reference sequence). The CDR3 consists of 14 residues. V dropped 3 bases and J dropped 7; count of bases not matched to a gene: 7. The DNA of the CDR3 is TGCAGTGCTAGCCGCCTAGCGGGCATCGGGGAGCTGTTTTTT. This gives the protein CSASRLAGIGELFF.

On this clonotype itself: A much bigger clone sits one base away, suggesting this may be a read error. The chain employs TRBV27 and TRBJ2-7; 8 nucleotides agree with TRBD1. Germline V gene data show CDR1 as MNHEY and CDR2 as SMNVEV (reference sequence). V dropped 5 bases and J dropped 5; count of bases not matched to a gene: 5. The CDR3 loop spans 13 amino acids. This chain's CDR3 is CASSETGVDEQYF. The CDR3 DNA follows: TGTGCCAGCAGTGAGACAGGGGTGGACGAGCAGTACTTC.

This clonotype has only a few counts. The DNA for the CDR3 is TGTGCCAGCAGTGCACAGGGGGACTATGGCTACACCTTC. The encoded protein is CASSAQGDYGYTF. The J gene is TRBJ1-2, the V gene TRBV6-1, with 8 bases aligning to TRBD1. The CDR3 length is 13 residues. The germline gives CDR1 MNHNS, CDR2 SASEGT. Losses at the gene ends were 4 bases for V and 3 bases for J; bases not matched to a gene: 1.

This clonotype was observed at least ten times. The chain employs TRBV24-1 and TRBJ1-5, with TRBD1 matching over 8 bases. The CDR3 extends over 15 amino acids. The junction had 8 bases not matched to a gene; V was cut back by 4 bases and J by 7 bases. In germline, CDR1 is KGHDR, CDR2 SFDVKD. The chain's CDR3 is CATSDPTGDWQPQHF. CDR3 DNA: TGTGCCACCAGTGACCCGACAGGGGATTGGCAGCCCCAGCATTTT.

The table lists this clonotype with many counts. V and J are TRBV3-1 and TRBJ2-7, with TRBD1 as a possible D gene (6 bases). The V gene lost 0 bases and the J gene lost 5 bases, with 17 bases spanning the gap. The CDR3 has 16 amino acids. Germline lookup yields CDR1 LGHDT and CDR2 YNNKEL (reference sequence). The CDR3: CASSQDKTGLVHEQYF. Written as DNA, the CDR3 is TGTGCCAGCAGCCAAGATAAGACAGGATTGGTACACGAGCAGTACTTC.

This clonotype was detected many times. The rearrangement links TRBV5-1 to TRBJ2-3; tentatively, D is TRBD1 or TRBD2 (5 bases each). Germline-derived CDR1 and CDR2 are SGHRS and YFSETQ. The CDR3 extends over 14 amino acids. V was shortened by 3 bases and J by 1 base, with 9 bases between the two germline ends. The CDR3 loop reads CASSWGSRTDTQYF. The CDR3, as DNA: TGCGCCAGCAGCTGGGGGTCCCGCACAGATACGCAGTATTTT.

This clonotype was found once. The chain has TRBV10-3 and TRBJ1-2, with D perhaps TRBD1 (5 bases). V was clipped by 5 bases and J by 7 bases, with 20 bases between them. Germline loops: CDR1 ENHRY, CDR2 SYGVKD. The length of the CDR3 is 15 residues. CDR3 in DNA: TGTGCCATCAGTCCATTGACAGAAGGATCTAGTGGCTACACCTTC. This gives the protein CAISPLTEGSSGYTF.

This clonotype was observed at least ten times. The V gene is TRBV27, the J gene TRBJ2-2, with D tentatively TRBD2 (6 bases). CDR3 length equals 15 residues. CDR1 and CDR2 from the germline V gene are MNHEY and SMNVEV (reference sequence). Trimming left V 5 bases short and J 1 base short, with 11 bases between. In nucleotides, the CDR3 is TGTGCCAGCAGTACCCGGGACTTGAACACCGGGGAGCTGTTTTTT. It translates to CASSTRDLNTGELFF.

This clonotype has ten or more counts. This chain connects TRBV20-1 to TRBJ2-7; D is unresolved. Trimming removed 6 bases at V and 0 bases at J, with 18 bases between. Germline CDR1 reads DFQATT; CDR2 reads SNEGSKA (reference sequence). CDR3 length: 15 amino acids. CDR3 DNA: TGCAGTGCCCGTACGGGTGGCGCTGGCTCCTACGAGCAGTACTTC. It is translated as CSARTGGAGSYEQYF.

CDR3 sequence (DNA): TGTGCCAGCAGTGTTAAGGACCTAGGGACCCAGTACTTC. Translated, it gives CASSVKDLGTQYF. V is TRBV2 and J is TRBJ2-5; D not resolved. The CDR3 is 13 amino acids. V gave up 4 bases and J gave up 7 bases, with 13 bases separating them. Germline V gene sequence: CDR1 SNHLY, CDR2 FYNNEI.

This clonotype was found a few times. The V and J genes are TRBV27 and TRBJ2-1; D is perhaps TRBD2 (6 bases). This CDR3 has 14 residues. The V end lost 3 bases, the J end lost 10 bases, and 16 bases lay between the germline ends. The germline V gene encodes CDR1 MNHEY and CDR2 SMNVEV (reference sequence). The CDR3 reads CASSFWTRSGEQFF. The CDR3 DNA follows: TGTGCCAGCAGTTTCTGGACCAGGAGCGGGGAGCAGTTCTTC.

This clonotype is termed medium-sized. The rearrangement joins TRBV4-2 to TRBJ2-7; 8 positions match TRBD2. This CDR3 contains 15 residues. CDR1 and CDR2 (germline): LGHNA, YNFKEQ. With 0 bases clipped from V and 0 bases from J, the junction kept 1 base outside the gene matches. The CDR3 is CASSQESGSSYEQYF. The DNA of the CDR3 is TGTGCCAGCAGCCAAGAGAGCGGGAGCTCCTACGAGCAGTACTTC.

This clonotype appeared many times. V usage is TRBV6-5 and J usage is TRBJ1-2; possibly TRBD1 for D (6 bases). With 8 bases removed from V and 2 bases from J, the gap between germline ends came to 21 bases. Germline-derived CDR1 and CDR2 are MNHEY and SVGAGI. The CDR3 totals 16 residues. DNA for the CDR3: TGTGCCAGCCTCTCTCTCTCAGGGGACGGGAACTATGGCTACACCTTC. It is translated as CASLSLSGDGNYGYTF.

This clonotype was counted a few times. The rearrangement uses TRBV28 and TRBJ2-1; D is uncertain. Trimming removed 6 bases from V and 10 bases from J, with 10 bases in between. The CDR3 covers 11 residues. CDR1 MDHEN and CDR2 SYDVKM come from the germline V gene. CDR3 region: CASSLIREQFF. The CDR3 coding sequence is TGTGCCAGCAGCCTAATCCGCGAGCAGTTCTTC.

The CDR3 DNA sequence: TGTGCCTGGAGTAAGGACAGGGACCTCGGAGAGCAGTACTTC. Amino acids: CAWSKDRDLGEQYF. The chain carries TRBV30 and TRBJ2-7, with 8 bases that match TRBD1. The CDR3 spans 14 residues. From germline, CDR1 is GTSNPN and CDR2 SVGIG (reference sequence). The trim removed 2 bases at V and 7 bases at J, leaving 10 bases unmatched.

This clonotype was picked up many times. CDR3: CASSFVSYGYTF. CDR3 nucleotides: TGTGCCAGCAGTTTTGTTAGCTATGGCTACACCTTC. The chain couples TRBV12-3 or TRBV12-4 to TRBJ1-2; D is undetermined. The CDR3 length is 12 residues. V lost 3 bases to trimming and J lost 4 bases, with 6 bases between them.

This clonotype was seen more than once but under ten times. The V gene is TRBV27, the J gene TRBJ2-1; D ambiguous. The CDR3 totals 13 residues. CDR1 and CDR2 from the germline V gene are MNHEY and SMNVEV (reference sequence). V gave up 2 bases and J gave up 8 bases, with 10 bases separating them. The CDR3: CASSLTLRHEQFF. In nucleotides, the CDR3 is TGTGCCAGCAGTTTAACTCTAAGACATGAGCAGTTCTTC.

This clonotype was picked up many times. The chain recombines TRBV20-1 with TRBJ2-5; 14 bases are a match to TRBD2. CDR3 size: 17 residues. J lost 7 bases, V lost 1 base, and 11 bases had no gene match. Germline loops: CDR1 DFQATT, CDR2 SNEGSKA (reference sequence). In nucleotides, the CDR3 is TGCAGTGCTAGAGGGACTAGCGGGGGGACCACCAGCGGGACCCAGTACTTC. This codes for CSARGTSGGTTSGTQYF.

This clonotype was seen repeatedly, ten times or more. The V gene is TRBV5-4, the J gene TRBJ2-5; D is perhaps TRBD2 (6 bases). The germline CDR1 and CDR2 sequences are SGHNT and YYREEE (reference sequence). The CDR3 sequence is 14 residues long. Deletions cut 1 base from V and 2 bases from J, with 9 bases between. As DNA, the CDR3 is TGTGCCAGCAGCTTGATGGCGGGGCAAGAGACCCAGTACTTC. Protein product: CASSLMAGQETQYF.

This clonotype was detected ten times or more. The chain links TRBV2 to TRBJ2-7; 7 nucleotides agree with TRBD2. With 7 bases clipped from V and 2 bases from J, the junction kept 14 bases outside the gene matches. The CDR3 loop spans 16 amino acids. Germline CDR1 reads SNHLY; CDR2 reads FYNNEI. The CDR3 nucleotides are TGTGCCAGCACTGATCCCGGGACTAACAGGACCTACGAGCAGTACTTC. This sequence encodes CASTDPGTNRTYEQYF.

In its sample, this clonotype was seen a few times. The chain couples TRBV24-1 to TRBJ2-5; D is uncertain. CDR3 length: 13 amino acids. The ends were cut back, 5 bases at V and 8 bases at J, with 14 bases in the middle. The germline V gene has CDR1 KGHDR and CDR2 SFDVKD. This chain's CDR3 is CATSAGGPRTQYF. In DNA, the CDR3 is TGTGCCACCAGTGCGGGCGGCCCGCGAACCCAGTACTTC.

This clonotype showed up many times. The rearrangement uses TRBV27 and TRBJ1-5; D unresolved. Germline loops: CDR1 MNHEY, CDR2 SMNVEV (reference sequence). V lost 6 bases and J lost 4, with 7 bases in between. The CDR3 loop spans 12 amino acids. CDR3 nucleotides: TGTGCCAGCAGCAGCTATAATCAGCCCCAGCATTTT. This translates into CASSSYNQPQHF.

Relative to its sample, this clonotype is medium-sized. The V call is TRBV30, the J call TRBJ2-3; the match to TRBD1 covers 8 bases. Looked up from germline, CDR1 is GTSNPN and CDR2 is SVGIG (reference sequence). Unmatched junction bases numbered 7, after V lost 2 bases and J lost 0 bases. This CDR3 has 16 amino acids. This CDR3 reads CAWSTRTGTSTDTQYF. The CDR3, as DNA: TGTGCCTGGAGTACCCGGACAGGGACTAGCACAGATACGCAGTATTTT. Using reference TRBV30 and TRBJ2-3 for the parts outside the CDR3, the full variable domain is SQTIHQWPATLVQPVGSPLSLECTVEGTSNPNLYWYRQAAGRGLQLLFYSVGIGQISSEVPQNLSASRPQDRQFILSSKKLLLSDSGFYLCAWSTRTGTSTDTQYFGPGTRLTVL.

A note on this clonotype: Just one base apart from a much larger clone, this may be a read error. The CDR3 DNA sequence: TGTGCCACCAGTGAGACTCGGACTAGCGGGAGCCACAATGAGCAGTTCTTC. This gives the protein CATSETRTSGSHNEQFF. The rearrangement joins TRBV24-1 to TRBJ2-1, with 13 bases aligning to TRBD2. The CDR3 is 17 residues long. Per germline, CDR1 KGHDR and CDR2 SFDVKD. V shed 4 bases, J shed 5 bases, and the junction held 7 bases outside the gene matches.

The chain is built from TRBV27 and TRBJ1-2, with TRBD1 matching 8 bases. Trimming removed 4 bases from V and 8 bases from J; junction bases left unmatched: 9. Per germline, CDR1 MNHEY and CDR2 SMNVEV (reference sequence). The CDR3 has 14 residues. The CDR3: CASSSGTGSKGYTF. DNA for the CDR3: TGTGCCAGCAGTTCCGGGACAGGTTCGAAAGGCTACACCTTC.

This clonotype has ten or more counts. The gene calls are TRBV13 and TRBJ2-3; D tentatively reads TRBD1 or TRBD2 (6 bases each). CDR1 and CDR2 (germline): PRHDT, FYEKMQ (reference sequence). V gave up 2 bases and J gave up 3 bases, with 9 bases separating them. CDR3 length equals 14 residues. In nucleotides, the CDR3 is TGTGCCAGCAGCTTACAGGGGAGGACAGATACGCAGTATTTT. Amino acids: CASSLQGRTDTQYF.